This entry features one TCR beta chain sequence. Profiling relied on immunoSEQ multiplex PCR, and the TCRdb table lists in-frame clones only, not all of them. The data show 190,000 or so clones, roughly nine tenths seen once. The V gene's germline CDR1 is SGHTA and CDR2 FQGNSA. J was trimmed by 2 bases and V by 4 bases; bases with no gene match: 13. The CDR3 is 18 residues long. This sample is drawn from a study of T cell responses to AZD1222 COVID-19 vaccine. This chain joins TRBV7-2 and TRBJ2-5, with 10 positions matching TRBD2. This TCR came from an adult who received the AZD1222 COVID-19 vaccine. This specimen was peripheral blood, taken 28 days after the second AZD1222 dose. For the CDR3, the DNA is TGTGCCAGCAGCTCCCAGCGGAGGAGCGGGAGGGCACAAGAGACCCAGTACTTC. It is translated as CASSSQRRSGRAQETQYF. The full variable domain, in which reference TRBV7-2 and TRBJ2-5 provide the parts outside the CDR3, is GAGVSQSPSNKVTEKGKDVELRCDPISGHTALYWYRQSLGQGLEFLIYFQGNSAPDKSGLPSDRFSAERTGGSVSTLTIQRTQQEDSAVYLCASSSQRRSGRAQETQYFGPGTRLLVL.